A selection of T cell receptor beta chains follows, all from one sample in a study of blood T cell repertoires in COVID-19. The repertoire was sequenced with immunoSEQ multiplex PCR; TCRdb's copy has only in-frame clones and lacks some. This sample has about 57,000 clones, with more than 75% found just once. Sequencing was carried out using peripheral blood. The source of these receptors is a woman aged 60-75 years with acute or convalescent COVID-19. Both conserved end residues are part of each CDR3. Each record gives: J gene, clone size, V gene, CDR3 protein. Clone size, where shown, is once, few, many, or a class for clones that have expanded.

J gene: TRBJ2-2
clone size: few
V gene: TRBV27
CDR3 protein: CASSLYPGESGELFF

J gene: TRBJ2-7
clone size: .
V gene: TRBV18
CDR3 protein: CASSPQGPLYEQYF

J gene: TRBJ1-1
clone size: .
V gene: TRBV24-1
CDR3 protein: CATVGQNTEAFF

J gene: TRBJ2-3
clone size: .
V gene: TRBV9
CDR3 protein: CASSATSGLSTDTQYF

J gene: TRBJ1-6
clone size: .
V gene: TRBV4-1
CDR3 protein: CASSQLRSMRGASPLHF

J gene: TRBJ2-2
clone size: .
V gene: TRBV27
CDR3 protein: CASKLGGNTGELFF

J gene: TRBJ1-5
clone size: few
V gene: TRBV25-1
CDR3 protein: CASRHRGGSGQPQHF

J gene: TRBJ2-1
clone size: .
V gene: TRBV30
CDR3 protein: CAWSVRGGNEQFF

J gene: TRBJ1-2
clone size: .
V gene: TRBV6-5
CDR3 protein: CACAGGENYGYTF

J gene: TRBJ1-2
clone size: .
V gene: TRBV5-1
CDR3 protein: CASSLGQGGGYTF

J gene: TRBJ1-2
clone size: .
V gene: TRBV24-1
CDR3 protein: CATSDPGTGYGYTF

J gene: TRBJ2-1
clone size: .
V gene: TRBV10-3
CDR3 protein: CASRTSGGQDEQFF

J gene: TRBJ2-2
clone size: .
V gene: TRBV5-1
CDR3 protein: CASSSVAGNTGELFF

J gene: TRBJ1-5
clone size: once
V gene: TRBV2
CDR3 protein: CASSELFTGPDQPQHF

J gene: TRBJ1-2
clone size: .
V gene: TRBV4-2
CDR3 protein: CASSQVIGAVNYGYTF

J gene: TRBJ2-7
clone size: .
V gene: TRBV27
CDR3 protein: CASSPGGKQYF

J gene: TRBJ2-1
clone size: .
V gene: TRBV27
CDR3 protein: CASSEGLAWTDEQFF

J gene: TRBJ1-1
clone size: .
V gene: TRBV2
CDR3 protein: CASSTGINTEAFF

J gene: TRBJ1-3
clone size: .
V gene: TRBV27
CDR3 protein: CASSLGTGGFGNTIYF

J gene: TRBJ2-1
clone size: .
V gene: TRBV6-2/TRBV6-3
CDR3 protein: CASSYGGLSYNEQFF

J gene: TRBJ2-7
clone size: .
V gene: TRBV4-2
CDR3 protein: CASSQDFGGNYEQYF

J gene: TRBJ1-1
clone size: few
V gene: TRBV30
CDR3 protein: CAWRQPGSYTEAFF

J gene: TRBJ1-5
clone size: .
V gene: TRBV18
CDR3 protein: CASSPRQGASGNQPQHF

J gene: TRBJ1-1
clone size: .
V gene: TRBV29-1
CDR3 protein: CSVGQEEMNTEAFF

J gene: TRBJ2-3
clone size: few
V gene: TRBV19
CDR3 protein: CASTKLAGASTDTQYF

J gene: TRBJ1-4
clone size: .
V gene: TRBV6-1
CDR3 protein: CASTLGGVNEKLFF

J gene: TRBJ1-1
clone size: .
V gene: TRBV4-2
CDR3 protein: CASSPRDSYTEAFF

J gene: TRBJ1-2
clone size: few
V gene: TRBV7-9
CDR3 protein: CASSLGTDYGYTF

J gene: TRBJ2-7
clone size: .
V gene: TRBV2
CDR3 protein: CASRTTGVYEQYF

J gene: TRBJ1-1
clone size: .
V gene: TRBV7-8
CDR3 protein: CASSLTENTEAFF

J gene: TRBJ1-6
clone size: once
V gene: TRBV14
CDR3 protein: CASSDLGRGRSPLHF

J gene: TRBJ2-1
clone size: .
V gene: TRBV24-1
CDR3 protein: CATSRSGGHNEQFF

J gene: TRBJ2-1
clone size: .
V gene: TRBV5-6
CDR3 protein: CASSLGGGSYNEQFF

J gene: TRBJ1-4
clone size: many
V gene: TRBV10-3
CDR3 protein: CAISDAGTNEKLFF

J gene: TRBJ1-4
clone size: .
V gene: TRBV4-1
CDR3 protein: CASSPEGASVEKLFF

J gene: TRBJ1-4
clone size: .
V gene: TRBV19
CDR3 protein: CASRDSGTNEKLFF

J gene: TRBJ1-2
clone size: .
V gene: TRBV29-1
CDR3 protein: CSARDRVDGYTF

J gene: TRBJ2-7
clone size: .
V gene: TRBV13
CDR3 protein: CASSLEAGTNYEQYF

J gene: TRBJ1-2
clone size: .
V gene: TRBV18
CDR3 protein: CASSRLQETNYGYTF

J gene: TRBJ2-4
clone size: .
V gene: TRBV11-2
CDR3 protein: CASSPMGTSGGVFQYF

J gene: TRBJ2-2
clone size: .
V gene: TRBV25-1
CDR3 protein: CASSEDRINTGELFF

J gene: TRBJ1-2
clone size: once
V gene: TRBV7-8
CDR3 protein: CASSPNSGYGYTF

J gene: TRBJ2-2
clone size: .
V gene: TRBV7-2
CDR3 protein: CASSRTSGGAFYTGELFF

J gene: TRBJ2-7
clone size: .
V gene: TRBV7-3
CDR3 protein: CASSRDSSYEQYF

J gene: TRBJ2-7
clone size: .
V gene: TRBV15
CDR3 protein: CATSRDRVGEQYF

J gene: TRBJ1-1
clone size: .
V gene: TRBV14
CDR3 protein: CASKEDGEAFF

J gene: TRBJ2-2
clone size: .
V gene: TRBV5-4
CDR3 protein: CASSRPGTVNTGELFF

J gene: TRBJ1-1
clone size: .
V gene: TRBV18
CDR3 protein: CASSPTGVRNTEAFF

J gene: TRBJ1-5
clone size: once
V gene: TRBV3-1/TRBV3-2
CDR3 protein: CASSQAYSNQPQHF

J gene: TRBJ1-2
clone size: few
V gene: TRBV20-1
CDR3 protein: CSASNRDGYTF

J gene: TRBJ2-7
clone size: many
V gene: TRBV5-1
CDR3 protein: CASRQQGASSYEQYF

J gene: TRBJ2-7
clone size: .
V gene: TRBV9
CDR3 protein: CASSNSGTYEQYF

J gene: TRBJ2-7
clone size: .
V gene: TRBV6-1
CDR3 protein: CASSEWGQGNYEQYF

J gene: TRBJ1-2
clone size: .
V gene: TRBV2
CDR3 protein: CASGGTEIGYTF